These T cell receptor beta chains were read from a single sample in a study of identical twins. TCRdb itself ran the 5' RACE reads through MiXCR, one entry per CDR3 protein. The sample records some 500,000 distinct CDR3 sequences, roughly 9.9% being singletons. These data were also filed under a second study, of yellow fever vaccine responses in identical twins.

Sequencing used PBMCs. The receptors originated from a woman younger than 35 in good health. CDR3s include the opening cysteine and the closing phenylalanine or tryptophan. Fields, in order: V gene, D gene, J gene, clone size, CDR3 DNA, CDR3 protein. The D gene is left open where the match is weak. Not every row has a clone size; where given, it reads once, few, many or a size class.

V gene: TRBV7-2
D gene: -
J gene: TRBJ2-7
clone size: -
CDR3 DNA: TGTGCCAGCAGCTTCCAAGCTAGCGCTTCCTACGAGCAGTACTTC
CDR3 protein: CASSFQASASYEQYF

V gene: TRBV3-1
D gene: -
J gene: TRBJ2-7
clone size: many
CDR3 DNA: TGTGCCAGCAGCCAAGTGGTCGGCTACGAGCAGTACTTC
CDR3 protein: CASSQVVGYEQYF

V gene: TRBV27
D gene: -
J gene: TRBJ1-5
clone size: many
CDR3 DNA: TGTGCCAGCAGTTTAGAGGGTGGTCAGCCCCAGCATTTT
CDR3 protein: CASSLEGGQPQHF

V gene: TRBV20-1
D gene: -
J gene: TRBJ2-1
clone size: -
CDR3 DNA: TGCAGTGCTTTTGACTCCGCCGCGTACAATGAGCAGTTCTTC
CDR3 protein: CSAFDSAAYNEQFF

V gene: TRBV7-8
D gene: -
J gene: TRBJ2-7
clone size: many
CDR3 DNA: TGTGCCAGCAGCTTGGGCCTAGGGGACGAGCAGTACTTC
CDR3 protein: CASSLGLGDEQYF

V gene: TRBV20-1
D gene: -
J gene: TRBJ2-3
clone size: few
CDR3 DNA: TGCAGTGCTAGACTACTAGGGACAGATACGCAGTATTTT
CDR3 protein: CSARLLGTDTQYF

V gene: TRBV29-1
D gene: TRBD2
J gene: TRBJ2-4
clone size: many
CDR3 DNA: TGCAGCGCTAAAAGCGGGGGAGAAAACATTCAGTACTTC
CDR3 protein: CSAKSGGENIQYF

V gene: TRBV20-1
D gene: -
J gene: TRBJ2-3
clone size: few
CDR3 DNA: TGCAGTGGTCGGGTGGGTAGGGGCACAGATACGCAGTATTTT
CDR3 protein: CSGRVGRGTDTQYF

V gene: TRBV5-1
D gene: -
J gene: TRBJ2-2
clone size: many
CDR3 DNA: TGCGCCAGCGTCCCTGGCGGGGACAGCACCGGGGAGCTGTTTTTT
CDR3 protein: CASVPGGDSTGELFF

V gene: TRBV24-1
D gene: -
J gene: TRBJ2-3
clone size: many
CDR3 DNA: TGTGCCACCAGTGATTTGCCAGGGAGCTTGACAGATACGCAGTATTTT
CDR3 protein: CATSDLPGSLTDTQYF

V gene: TRBV25-1
D gene: TRBD2
J gene: TRBJ2-7
clone size: -
CDR3 DNA: TGTGCCAGCAGAGAGGGACTAGCGGGAACCGCTACCTACGAGCAGTACTTC
CDR3 protein: CASREGLAGTATYEQYF

V gene: TRBV6-2/TRBV6-3
D gene: TRBD1
J gene: TRBJ2-1
clone size: many
CDR3 DNA: TGTGCCAGCATCCGTTATGGACAGGGGGAGAATGAGCAGTTCTTC
CDR3 protein: CASIRYGQGENEQFF

V gene: TRBV29-1
D gene: -
J gene: TRBJ2-2
clone size: many
CDR3 DNA: TGCAGCGTTGAGAAGGGGAACACCGGGGAGCTGTTTTTT
CDR3 protein: CSVEKGNTGELFF

V gene: TRBV28
D gene: -
J gene: TRBJ2-1
clone size: many
CDR3 DNA: TGTGCCAGCAACCCACTGGAGATATGGTACAATGAGCAGTTCTTC
CDR3 protein: CASNPLEIWYNEQFF

V gene: TRBV11-2
D gene: -
J gene: TRBJ2-4
clone size: few
CDR3 DNA: TGTGCCAGCAGCCGGACAGTTGTGTCCAAAAACATTCAGTACTTC
CDR3 protein: CASSRTVVSKNIQYF

V gene: TRBV20-1
D gene: TRBD2
J gene: TRBJ2-5
clone size: -
CDR3 DNA: TGCAGTGCGAGGACTAGCGGGAGATTGGGGGAGACCCAGTACTTC
CDR3 protein: CSARTSGRLGETQYF

V gene: TRBV7-9
D gene: TRBD1
J gene: TRBJ2-3
clone size: -
CDR3 DNA: TGTGCCAGCAGCTTAACGCAGGGGGCGAATACGCAGTATTTT
CDR3 protein: CASSLTQGANTQYF

V gene: TRBV12-3/TRBV12-4
D gene: -
J gene: TRBJ2-1
clone size: few
CDR3 DNA: TGTGCCAGCAGAAAGTATCCGAATTACAATGAGCAGTTCTTC
CDR3 protein: CASRKYPNYNEQFF

V gene: TRBV15
D gene: -
J gene: TRBJ2-1
clone size: few
CDR3 DNA: TGTGCCACCAGCAGCCGGACAAGCTCCTACAATGAGCAGTTCTTC
CDR3 protein: CATSSRTSSYNEQFF

V gene: TRBV7-8
D gene: -
J gene: TRBJ1-5
clone size: -
CDR3 DNA: TGTGCCAGCACCAAGAATGGTCGGAATCAGCCCCAGCATTTT
CDR3 protein: CASTKNGRNQPQHF

V gene: TRBV6-5
D gene: -
J gene: TRBJ1-2
clone size: many
CDR3 DNA: TGTGCCAGCAGTTACTACGGGGGGGGCTACACCTTC
CDR3 protein: CASSYYGGGYTF

V gene: TRBV12-3/TRBV12-4
D gene: TRBD1
J gene: TRBJ1-1
clone size: many
CDR3 DNA: TGTGCCAGCAGGACAGGGGGGGTAGTAACTGAAGCTTTCTTT
CDR3 protein: CASRTGGVVTEAFF

V gene: TRBV19
D gene: -
J gene: TRBJ2-1
clone size: -
CDR3 DNA: TGTGCCAGTAGTATACGTAGAGGAAATGAGCAGTTCTTC
CDR3 protein: CASSIRRGNEQFF

V gene: TRBV20-1
D gene: -
J gene: TRBJ2-7
clone size: -
CDR3 DNA: TGCAGTGCTAGAGGGCCTACCCACACCTACGAGCAGTACTTC
CDR3 protein: CSARGPTHTYEQYF

V gene: TRBV6-5
D gene: -
J gene: TRBJ2-7
clone size: few
CDR3 DNA: TGTGCCAGCGGATTCTCGGACACCTTGCGGGAGCAGTACTTC
CDR3 protein: CASGFSDTLREQYF

V gene: TRBV7-2
D gene: TRBD1
J gene: TRBJ2-6
clone size: -
CDR3 DNA: TGTGCCAGCAGCTTAGGGTCAGGGGGCGCCGGGGCCAACGTCCTGACTTTC
CDR3 protein: CASSLGSGGAGANVLTF

V gene: TRBV4-3
D gene: TRBD2
J gene: TRBJ2-7
clone size: -
CDR3 DNA: TGCGCCAGCAGCCAAGAGCTAGCGGCAACCTACGAGCAGTACTTC
CDR3 protein: CASSQELAATYEQYF

V gene: TRBV20-1
D gene: -
J gene: TRBJ2-7
clone size: -
CDR3 DNA: TGCAGTGCTAGAGATTATCGGGTGACCGATCCCTACGAGCAGTACTTC
CDR3 protein: CSARDYRVTDPYEQYF

V gene: TRBV6-1
D gene: -
J gene: TRBJ1-3
clone size: few
CDR3 DNA: TGTGCCAGCAAGGGGGGGGCTAGAAGCTCTGGAAACACCATATATTTT
CDR3 protein: CASKGGARSSGNTIYF

V gene: TRBV10-1
D gene: -
J gene: TRBJ2-1
clone size: -
CDR3 DNA: TGCGCCAGCAGCAAAACCGCAGTTTGGCTCAGCGAGCAGTTCTTC
CDR3 protein: CASSKTAVWLSEQFF

V gene: TRBV11-2
D gene: TRBD2
J gene: TRBJ2-1
clone size: -
CDR3 DNA: TGTGCCAGCAGCTTAGATACGGGAGGGCCCCCTAATGAGCAGTTCTTC
CDR3 protein: CASSLDTGGPPNEQFF

V gene: TRBV7-2
D gene: TRBD1
J gene: TRBJ2-5
clone size: few
CDR3 DNA: TGTGCCAGCAGCCCGACAGGGGGTGGGACCCAGTACTTC
CDR3 protein: CASSPTGGGTQYF

V gene: TRBV7-6
D gene: TRBD1
J gene: TRBJ2-2
clone size: -
CDR3 DNA: TGTGCCAGCAGCTTAGGTGGGACAGGGGCCAACACCGGGGAGCTGTTTTTT
CDR3 protein: CASSLGGTGANTGELFF

V gene: TRBV2
D gene: TRBD2
J gene: TRBJ2-1
clone size: many
CDR3 DNA: TGTGCCAGCTCCTTTAGCGGGGTCTCTGGTGAGCAGTTCTTC
CDR3 protein: CASSFSGVSGEQFF

V gene: TRBV5-6
D gene: -
J gene: TRBJ2-5
clone size: many
CDR3 DNA: TGTGCCAGCAGCTTTCTGGGCAGGCCAGAGACCCAGTACTTC
CDR3 protein: CASSFLGRPETQYF

V gene: TRBV10-2
D gene: -
J gene: TRBJ2-7
clone size: many
CDR3 DNA: TGCGCCAGCAGGGACGACCCCTCCTACGAGCAGTACTTC
CDR3 protein: CASRDDPSYEQYF

V gene: TRBV9
D gene: TRBD2
J gene: TRBJ2-1
clone size: few
CDR3 DNA: TGTGCCAGCAGCGTAGGGGGACTAGCGGGGTCATACAATGAGCAGTTCTTC
CDR3 protein: CASSVGGLAGSYNEQFF

V gene: TRBV20-1
D gene: -
J gene: TRBJ1-1
clone size: few
CDR3 DNA: TGCAGTGCTACACCGAACACTGAAGCTTTCTTT
CDR3 protein: CSATPNTEAFF

V gene: TRBV29-1
D gene: -
J gene: TRBJ1-2
clone size: -
CDR3 DNA: TGCAGCGTCGAGAGGGTAACAGGAGGGGGCTACACCTTC
CDR3 protein: CSVERVTGGGYTF

V gene: TRBV3-1
D gene: -
J gene: TRBJ1-5
clone size: -
CDR3 DNA: TGTGCCAGCAGCTCCAAGGTGGGCAATCAGCCCCAGCATTTT
CDR3 protein: CASSSKVGNQPQHF

V gene: TRBV11-2
D gene: -
J gene: TRBJ2-7
clone size: -
CDR3 DNA: TGTGCCAGCAGCTTGGAGCCTGCCCCCGCCTACGAGCAGTACTTC
CDR3 protein: CASSLEPAPAYEQYF

V gene: TRBV10-3
D gene: -
J gene: TRBJ2-2
clone size: -
CDR3 DNA: TGTGCCATCAACCGGGGCGGCGGGGAGCTGTTTTTT
CDR3 protein: CAINRGGGELFF

V gene: TRBV5-1
D gene: TRBD2
J gene: TRBJ2-6
clone size: -
CDR3 DNA: TGCGCCAGCAGCCGGACCGGGACTAGCGGGGGAGCTGGGGCCAACGTCCTGACTTTC
CDR3 protein: CASSRTGTSGGAGANVLTF

V gene: TRBV7-2
D gene: -
J gene: TRBJ2-3
clone size: many
CDR3 DNA: TGTGCCAGCAGCTTAGATTCTGGGGCAGATACGCAGTATTTT
CDR3 protein: CASSLDSGADTQYF

V gene: TRBV30
D gene: -
J gene: TRBJ2-3
clone size: -
CDR3 DNA: TGTGCCTGGAGTCAGGGGCTGGGAGATACGCAGTATTTT
CDR3 protein: CAWSQGLGDTQYF

V gene: TRBV9
D gene: -
J gene: TRBJ2-3
clone size: -
CDR3 DNA: TGTGCCAGCAGCGCAACAACCGGGACCTTCACAGATACGCAGTATTTT
CDR3 protein: CASSATTGTFTDTQYF

V gene: TRBV29-1
D gene: TRBD2
J gene: TRBJ2-1
clone size: many
CDR3 DNA: TGCAGCGTCGAACTGGCGGGAGGTTACAATGAGCAGTTCTTC
CDR3 protein: CSVELAGGYNEQFF

V gene: TRBV6-2/TRBV6-3
D gene: TRBD2
J gene: TRBJ2-3
clone size: many
CDR3 DNA: TGTGCCAGCAGCCCCCATAGCGGGATCACGCAGTATTTT
CDR3 protein: CASSPHSGITQYF

V gene: TRBV20-1
D gene: -
J gene: TRBJ1-5
clone size: many
CDR3 DNA: TGCAGTGCTAGAGATGTAGGGATTCAGCCCCAGCATTTT
CDR3 protein: CSARDVGIQPQHF

V gene: TRBV25-1
D gene: TRBD2
J gene: TRBJ2-5
clone size: many
CDR3 DNA: TGTGCCAGCAGTGACCCGGGACTAGGGGGAGAGACCCAGTACTTC
CDR3 protein: CASSDPGLGGETQYF

V gene: TRBV6-7
D gene: TRBD1
J gene: TRBJ2-6
clone size: -
CDR3 DNA: TGTGCCAGCTTGGGACAGGGAACGGGGGCCAACGTCCTGACTTTC
CDR3 protein: CASLGQGTGANVLTF

V gene: TRBV28
D gene: -
J gene: TRBJ1-1
clone size: many
CDR3 DNA: TGTGCCAGCAGTCCCCACTTGACAGAATTTGAAGCTTTCTTT
CDR3 protein: CASSPHLTEFEAFF

V gene: TRBV7-2
D gene: -
J gene: TRBJ2-7
clone size: -
CDR3 DNA: TGTGCCAGCAGCCCAGACCAGGTCTCCTACGAGCAGTACTTC
CDR3 protein: CASSPDQVSYEQYF

V gene: TRBV20-1
D gene: TRBD1
J gene: TRBJ1-4
clone size: few
CDR3 DNA: TGCAGTGCTGGGACAGGGTATGGTGAAAAACTGTTTTTT
CDR3 protein: CSAGTGYGEKLFF

V gene: TRBV29-1
D gene: -
J gene: TRBJ2-1
clone size: few
CDR3 DNA: TGCAGCGTTCGGGAAGCCTCCTTCAATGAGCAGTTCTTC
CDR3 protein: CSVREASFNEQFF

V gene: TRBV6-1
D gene: TRBD1
J gene: TRBJ2-1
clone size: -
CDR3 DNA: TGTGCCAGCACCACACGGCGGGGACAGGGCTCCTACAATGAGCAGTTCTTC
CDR3 protein: CASTTRRGQGSYNEQFF

V gene: TRBV27
D gene: -
J gene: TRBJ2-1
clone size: many
CDR3 DNA: TGTGCCAGCAGCCCAAGGGATCTGTCCTACAATGAGCAGTTCTTC
CDR3 protein: CASSPRDLSYNEQFF

V gene: TRBV7-9
D gene: -
J gene: TRBJ1-1
clone size: -
CDR3 DNA: TGTGCCAGCAGACCTGCCGAGAGTTACACTGAAGCTTTCTTT
CDR3 protein: CASRPAESYTEAFF

V gene: TRBV7-9
D gene: -
J gene: TRBJ2-1
clone size: -
CDR3 DNA: TGTGCCAGCAGCTCCTCTGTGGGACTCTACAATGAGCAGTTCTTC
CDR3 protein: CASSSSVGLYNEQFF